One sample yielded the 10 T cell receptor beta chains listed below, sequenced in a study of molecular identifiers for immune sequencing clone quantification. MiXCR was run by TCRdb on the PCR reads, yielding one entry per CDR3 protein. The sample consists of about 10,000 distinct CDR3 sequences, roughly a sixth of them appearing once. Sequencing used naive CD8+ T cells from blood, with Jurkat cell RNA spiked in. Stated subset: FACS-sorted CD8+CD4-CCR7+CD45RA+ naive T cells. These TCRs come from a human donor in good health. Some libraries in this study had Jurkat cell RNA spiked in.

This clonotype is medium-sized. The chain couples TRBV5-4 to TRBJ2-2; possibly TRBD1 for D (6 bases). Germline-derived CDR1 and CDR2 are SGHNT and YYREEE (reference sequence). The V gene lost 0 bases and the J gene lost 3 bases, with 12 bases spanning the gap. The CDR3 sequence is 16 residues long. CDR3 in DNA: TGTGCCAGCAGCTTGGCTTGGCAGGGGTACACCGGGGAGCTGTTTTTT. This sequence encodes CASSLAWQGYTGELFF.

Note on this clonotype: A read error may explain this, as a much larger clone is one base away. CDR3 in amino acids: CASSLSSSGEQFF. CDR3 coding DNA: TGTGCCAGCAGTTTGTCTAGTAGTGGGGAGCAGTTCTTC. The chain links TRBV12-3 or TRBV12-4 to TRBJ2-1; no clear D gene. The CDR3 totals 13 residues. Trimming cost V 3 bases and J 10 bases, with 13 bases left between them.

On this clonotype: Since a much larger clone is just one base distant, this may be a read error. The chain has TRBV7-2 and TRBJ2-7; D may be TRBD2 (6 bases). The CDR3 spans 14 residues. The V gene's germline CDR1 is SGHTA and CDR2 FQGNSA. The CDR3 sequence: CAGSLGDSSGEQYF. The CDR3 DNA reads TGTGCCGGCAGCTTAGGGGACTCGTCAGGAGAGCAGTACTTC.

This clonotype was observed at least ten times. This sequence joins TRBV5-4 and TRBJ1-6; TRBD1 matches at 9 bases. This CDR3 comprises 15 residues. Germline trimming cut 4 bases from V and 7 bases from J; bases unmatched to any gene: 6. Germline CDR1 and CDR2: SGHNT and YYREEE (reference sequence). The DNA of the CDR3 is TGTGCCAGCAGCGGCCGGGGACAGGGAAATTCACCCCTCCACTTT. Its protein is CASSGRGQGNSPLHF.

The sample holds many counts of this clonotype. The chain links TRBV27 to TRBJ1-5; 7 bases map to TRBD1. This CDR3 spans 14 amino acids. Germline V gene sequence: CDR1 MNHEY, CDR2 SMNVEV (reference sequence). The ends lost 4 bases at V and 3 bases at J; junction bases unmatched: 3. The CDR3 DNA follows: TGTGCCAGCAGTTCACAGGGGTCCAATCAGCCCCAGCATTTT. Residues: CASSSQGSNQPQHF.

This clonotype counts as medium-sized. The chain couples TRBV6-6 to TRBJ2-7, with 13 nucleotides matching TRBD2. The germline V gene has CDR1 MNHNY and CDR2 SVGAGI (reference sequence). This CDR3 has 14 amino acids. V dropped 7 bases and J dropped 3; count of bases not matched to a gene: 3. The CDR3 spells CASIGLAGDYEQYF. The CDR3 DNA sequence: TGTGCCAGCATAGGACTAGCGGGAGACTACGAGCAGTACTTC.

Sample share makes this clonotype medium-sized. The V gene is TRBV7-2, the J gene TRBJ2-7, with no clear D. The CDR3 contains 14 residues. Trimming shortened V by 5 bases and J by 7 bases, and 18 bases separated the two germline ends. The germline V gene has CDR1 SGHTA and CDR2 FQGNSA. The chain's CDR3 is CASSGSSTWEEQYF. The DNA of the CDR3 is TGTGCCAGCAGCGGTAGCTCGACTTGGGAAGAGCAGTACTTC. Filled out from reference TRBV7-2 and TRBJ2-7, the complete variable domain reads GAGVSQSPSNKVTEKGKDVELRCDPISGHTALYWYRQSLGQGLEFLIYFQGNSAPDKSGLPSDRFSAERTGGSVSTLTIQRTQQEDSAVYLCASSGSSTWEEQYFGPGTRLTVT.

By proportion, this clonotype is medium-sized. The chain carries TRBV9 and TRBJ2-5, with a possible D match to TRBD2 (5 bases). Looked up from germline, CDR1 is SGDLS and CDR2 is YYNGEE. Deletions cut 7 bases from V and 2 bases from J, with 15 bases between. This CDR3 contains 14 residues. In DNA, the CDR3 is TGTGCCAGCTCCTCGGGGAGCCTACAAGAGACCCAGTACTTC. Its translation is CASSSGSLQETQYF. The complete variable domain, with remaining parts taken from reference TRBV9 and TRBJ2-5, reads DSGVTQTPKHLITATGQRVTLRCSPRSGDLSVYWYQQSLDQGLQFLIQYYNGEERAKGNILERFSAQQFPDLHSELNLSSLELGDSALYFCASSSGSLQETQYFGPGTRLLVL.

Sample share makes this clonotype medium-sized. DNA for the CDR3: TGTGCCAGCAGTTTATGGCAGGGGGCACGCAATCAGCCCCAGCATTTT. This translates into CASSLWQGARNQPQHF. The gene calls are TRBV12-3 or TRBV12-4 and TRBJ1-5, with 8 nucleotides matching TRBD1. The length of the CDR3 is 16 residues. V was pared by 2 bases and J by 2 bases, with 5 bases of the junction left unmatched.

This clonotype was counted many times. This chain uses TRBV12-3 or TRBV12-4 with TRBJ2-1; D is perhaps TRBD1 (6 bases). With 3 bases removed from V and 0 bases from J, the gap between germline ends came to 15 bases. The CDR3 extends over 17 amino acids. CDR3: CASSFKVGASSYNEQFF. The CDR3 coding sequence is TGTGCCAGCAGTTTCAAGGTGGGGGCGAGCTCCTACAATGAGCAGTTCTTC.